The 5 T cell receptor beta chains in this list originate from one sample, sequenced in a study of early T cells in non-severe SARS-CoV-2 infection. TCRdb re-derived calls from the 5' RACE reads in MiXCR, one entry per CDR3 protein. The profile covers 70,000 to 95,000 distinct CDR3 sequences, with 8.5% to 10% appearing a single time and roughly 4.8% taken by the ten largest. Sequenced sample: whole blood. All receptors come from an adult who was a healthcare worker with PCR-confirmed SARS-CoV-2 infection or an uninfected control (not recorded which).

This clonotype was seen only a few times. The chain is built from TRBV18 and TRBJ2-7, with D perhaps TRBD1 (5 bases). CDR1 and CDR2 (germline): KGHSH, LQKENI. The CDR3 sequence is 12 residues long. Trimming pared 3 bases from V and 6 bases from J, leaving 9 bases between. CDR3 region: CASSPQGLEQYF. As DNA, the CDR3 is TGTGCCAGCTCACCCCAGGGTCTCGAGCAGTACTTC.

The chain uses TRBV28 and TRBJ2-1; the D is unclear. V lost 6 bases to trimming and J lost 8 bases, with 8 bases between them. The germline gives CDR1 MDHEN, CDR2 SYDVKM. CDR3 length: 11 amino acids. CDR3 in DNA: TGTGCCAGCAGCCCTTCGTATGAGCAGTTCTTC. Its protein product is CASSPSYEQFF.

The chain recombines TRBV6-5 with TRBJ2-1, with 10 bases aligning to TRBD2. The J segment lost 9 bases and the V segment lost 2 bases, leaving 7 bases of the junction unmatched. The germline CDR1 and CDR2 sequences are MNHEY and SVGAGI. The length of the CDR3 is 15 residues. The CDR3 here is CASSYVLAGKGEQFF. CDR3 nucleotides: TGTGCCAGCAGTTACGTACTAGCGGGAAAGGGTGAGCAGTTCTTC.

In its sample, this clonotype was seen a few times. The J gene is TRBJ2-5, the V gene TRBV7-6, with 8 bases fitting TRBD2. With 3 bases clipped from V and 5 bases from J, the junction kept 5 bases outside the gene matches. The germline V gene encodes CDR1 SGHVS and CDR2 FNYEAQ. The length of the CDR3 is 14 residues. The CDR3 bases are TGTGCCAGCAGCTTTGGCCGGGAGGGGGAGACCCAGTACTTC. Encoded protein: CASSFGREGETQYF.

This clonotype was counted only a few times. J is TRBJ2-1 and V is TRBV5-1, with TRBD2 matching 7 bases. V was clipped by 5 bases and J by 6 bases; unmatched bases: 2. From germline, CDR1 is SGHRS and CDR2 YFSETQ. The CDR3 loop spans 12 amino acids. The CDR3 bases are TGCGCCAGCAGAGCGGGGCCCAATGAGCAGTTCTTC. Translated: CASRAGPNEQFF.